The subject of this entry is one TCR beta chain. This entry belongs to a study of regulatory T cells in long-lasting Graves disease. Specified time point: persistent/refractory GD, antithyroid drugs over 5 years with positive TRAb. PBMC-extracted RNA yielded the TCR library. CDR3 regions were amplified by Arm-PCR using iRepertoire HTBI primers to build TCR beta libraries. TCRdb re-derived calls from the multiplex PCR reads in MiXCR, one entry per CDR3 protein. The table shows roughly 400,000 distinct CDR3 sequences, with approximately 22% occurring only once. The CDR3 runs 16 residues. Germline assignment: CDR1 LNHDA and CDR2 SQIVND (reference sequence). Trimming removed 8 bases from V and 4 bases from J; junction bases left unmatched: 11.

The clonotype was recovered from a female donor with Graves disease. The chain uses TRBV19 and TRBJ2-2; 9 bases align to TRBD2. Specimen: peripheral blood mononuclear cells (PBMCs), collected when the disease was refractory, from a patient treated with antithyroid drugs. This CDR3 reads CASYGGLAGITGELFF. CDR3 nucleotide sequence: TGTGCCAGTTATGGGGGGCTAGCGGGGATCACCGGGGAGCTGTTTTTT.